One sample yielded the 6 T cell receptor beta chains listed below, sequenced in a study of cytomegalovirus exposure and HLA in healthy donors (dated by TCRdb to 2016 to 2017). The library was prepared using the immunoSEQ multiplex PCR assay. For the multiplex PCR, a mixture combining 60 forward primers for TCR Vbeta segments and 13 reverse primers for TCR Jbeta segments was used. Sourced from immuneACCESS, this table was stored by TCRdb with only in-frame sequences that have V and J called. A share of the clones is absent; for the studies checked, an unresolved V gene accounts for under half, and the remainder has no known explanation. This sample comprises roughly 120,000 clones, 80% of them detected only once. Together, the top ten hold under 0.3% of the sample. The sample was PBMCs. The receptors were sampled from a man aged 50 to 59 in good health and CMV-seronegative.

This clone showed up just once. This chain uses TRBV7-2 with TRBJ2-4, with a weak D call TRBD1 (5 bases). Trimming left V 5 bases short and J 10 bases short, with 21 bases between. This CDR3 has 15 residues. Germline V lookup: CDR1 SGHTA, CDR2 FQGNSA. This CDR3 reads CASSPRNEGAVIQYF. CDR3 bases: TGTGCCAGCAGCCCCCGGAATGAAGGGGCAGTGATTCAGTACTTC.

The genes are TRBV18 and TRBJ2-1; TRBD1 matches at 8 bases. Germline loops: CDR1 KGHSH, CDR2 LQKENI. V was clipped by 3 bases and J by 8 bases; unmatched bases: 3. The CDR3 totals 13 residues. Written as DNA, the CDR3 is TGTGCCAGCTCACCTTCGGACAGGGATGAGCAGTTCTTC. Translating gives CASSPSDRDEQFF.

This chain connects TRBV2 to TRBJ2-3; 10 bases agree with TRBD1. Germline V lookup: CDR1 SNHLY, CDR2 FYNNEI. This CDR3 is built from 14 residues. With V trimmed by 5 bases and J by 8 bases, 7 bases remained unmatched. CDR3 amino acids: CASSRGTGESTQYF. The CDR3 DNA follows: TGTGCCAGCAGTCGAGGGACAGGGGAGTCTACGCAGTATTTT.

V is TRBV6-1 and J is TRBJ2-7, with 7 positions matching TRBD2. The CDR3 runs 13 residues. Trimming removed 8 bases from V and 7 bases from J; junction bases left unmatched: 11. Germline V gene data show CDR1 as MNHNS and CDR2 as SASEGT. The CDR3 sequence: CASSLAALVEQYF. The DNA of the CDR3 is TGTGCCAGCTCCCTAGCGGCCCTAGTTGAGCAGTACTTC.

There are a few counts of this clone. The gene calls are TRBV9 and TRBJ2-5, with D maybe TRBD2 (5 bases). This CDR3 is built from 14 residues. The V end lost 4 bases, the J end lost 5 bases, and 15 bases lay between the germline ends. Germline V gene sequence: CDR1 SGDLS, CDR2 YYNGEE. The CDR3 spells CASSPEGGRETQYF. As DNA, the CDR3 is TGTGCCAGCAGCCCCGAGGGCGGTAGGGAGACCCAGTACTTC.

This chain links TRBV5-6 with TRBJ2-2; 7 bases fit TRBD1. The CDR3 is made up of 15 amino acids. Looked up from germline, CDR1 is SGHDT and CDR2 is YYEEEE. V was pared by 2 bases and J by 5 bases, with 6 bases of the junction left unmatched. Written as DNA, the CDR3 is TGTGCCAGCAGCTTCGACAGGGACATGACCGGGGAGCTGTTTTTT. Residues: CASSFDRDMTGELFF.